A single sample gave rise to the 18 T cell receptor beta chains below, sequenced in a study of T cell changes during pregnancy in multiple sclerosis. TCRdb keeps only in-frame clones here, not all; method: immunoSEQ multiplex PCR. The sample lists around 38,000 clones, roughly nine tenths seen once, with about 5.5% in the top ten. The specimen was CD8+ T cells from peripheral blood mononuclear cells, collected in the third trimester of pregnancy. All receptors come from a female donor with multiple sclerosis, enrolled in a pregnancy study.

CDR3 region: CASNGGAYGYTF. The DNA for the CDR3 is TGTGCCAGTAATGGGGGCGCCTATGGCTACACCTTC. This chain links TRBV19 with TRBJ1-2, with D possibly TRBD1 on 6 matching bases. CDR1 is LNHDA, CDR2 SQIVND, per germline (reference sequence). Deletions cut 7 bases from V and 4 bases from J, with 10 bases between. The CDR3 consists of 12 residues.

The chain links TRBV6-1 to TRBJ2-2; 10 nucleotides agree with TRBD1. Trimming took 6 bases from V and 2 from J; bases not matched to a gene: 3. This CDR3 has 15 amino acids. In germline, CDR1 is MNHNS, CDR2 SASEGT. This chain's CDR3 is CASRGDRGNTGELFF. Here the CDR3 DNA reads TGTGCCAGCAGGGGGGACAGGGGAAACACCGGGGAGCTGTTTTTT.

This chain connects TRBV5-1 to TRBJ2-1; TRBD2 agrees at 14 bases. This CDR3 comprises 16 residues. CDR1 is SGHRS and CDR2 is YFSETQ in the germline V gene. The junction had 10 bases not matched to a gene; V was cut back by 4 bases and J by 10 bases. The CDR3 sequence: CASSVNPGLAGVEQFF. In DNA, the CDR3 is TGCGCCAGCAGCGTAAACCCGGGACTAGCGGGAGTCGAGCAGTTCTTC.

The chain employs TRBV5-6 and TRBJ2-7; 7 bases line up with TRBD2. J gave up 0 bases and V 0 bases, and 0 bases lay outside the gene matches. The V gene's germline CDR1 is SGHDT and CDR2 YYEEEE. The CDR3 contains 14 residues. CDR3 DNA sequence: TGTGCCAGCAGCTTGGCGGGGGGCTCCTACGAGCAGTACTTC. It specifies CASSLAGGSYEQYF.

V is TRBV9 and J is TRBJ1-2; 9 bases agree with TRBD1. The junction had 4 bases not matched to a gene; V was cut back by 4 bases and J by 3 bases. This CDR3 spans 14 amino acids. Germline CDR1 reads SGDLS; CDR2 reads YYNGEE. CDR3 region: CASSPGQGYYGYTF. CDR3 nucleotides: TGTGCCAGCAGCCCCGGACAGGGGTACTATGGCTACACCTTC. Filled out from reference TRBV9 and TRBJ1-2, the complete variable domain reads DSGVTQTPKHLITATGQRVTLRCSPRSGDLSVYWYQQSLDQGLQFLIQYYNGEERAKGNILERFSAQQFPDLHSELNLSSLELGDSALYFCASSPGQGYYGYTFGSGTRLTVV.

This chain connects TRBV11-2 to TRBJ1-3; weak D call: TRBD1 (5 bases). The CDR3 runs 17 residues. CDR1 is SGHAT, CDR2 FQNNGV, per germline. Trimming cost V 0 bases and J 0 bases, with 12 bases left between them. In DNA form, the CDR3 reads TGTGCCAGCAGCTTAGATCAGACTCAGGGCTCTGGAAACACCATATATTTT. It specifies CASSLDQTQGSGNTIYF.

The gene calls are TRBV18 and TRBJ2-1; 10 bases match TRBD1. The CDR3 contains 14 residues. V was clipped by 7 bases and J by 2 bases; unmatched bases: 2. CDR1 is KGHSH, CDR2 LQKENI, per germline. The CDR3 region is CASLGQGPYNEQFF. CDR3 coding DNA: TGTGCCAGCTTGGGACAGGGGCCCTACAATGAGCAGTTCTTC.

A single count supports this clone. J is TRBJ1-1 and V is TRBV6-1; maybe TRBD1 (6 bases). Trimming pared 0 bases from V and 2 bases from J, leaving 13 bases between. CDR1 is MNHNS and CDR2 is SASEGT in the germline V gene. There are 16 residues in the CDR3. CDR3 in amino acids: CASSEASAGVNTEAFF. The CDR3 DNA is TGTGCCAGCAGTGAAGCGTCGGCAGGGGTAAACACTGAAGCTTTCTTT.

The chain joins TRBV27 to TRBJ2-1; 7 nucleotides align to TRBD1. The CDR3 totals 16 residues. Germline values: CDR1 MNHEY, CDR2 SMNVEV (reference sequence). J gave up 3 bases and V 5 bases, and 10 bases lay outside the gene matches. The CDR3 DNA is TGTGCCAGCAGTACACCCGGGACAGAAAACTACAATGAGCAGTTCTTC. Protein product: CASSTPGTENYNEQFF.

The rearrangement joins TRBV11-2 to TRBJ2-3; maybe TRBD2 (7 bases). Germline-derived CDR1 and CDR2 are SGHAT and FQNNGV. Trimming shortened V by 3 bases and J by 2 bases, and 12 bases separated the two germline ends. The CDR3 loop spans 15 amino acids. CDR3 sequence reads: CASSLWEGVTDTQYF. CDR3 coding DNA: TGTGCCAGCAGCTTGTGGGAGGGGGTCACAGATACGCAGTATTTT.

The V gene is TRBV7-9, the J gene TRBJ1-2; D is uncertain. The CDR3 totals 16 residues. V lost 6 bases, J lost 4 bases, and 21 bases lay in between. Germline CDR1 reads SEHNR; CDR2 reads FQNEAQ (reference sequence). CDR3 DNA sequence: TGTGCCAGCAGTAATCATGTCGGAGGTAATGCCTATGGCTACACCTTC. Amino acid sequence: CASSNHVGGNAYGYTF.

This clone was counted only a few times. The CDR3 DNA reads as TGTGCCTGGAGTGATAGCGGGAACACTGAAGCTTTCTTT. Protein: CAWSDSGNTEAFF. This sequence joins TRBV30 and TRBJ1-1; unclear D gene. The CDR3 loop spans 13 amino acids. Germline V gives CDR1 GTSNPN, CDR2 SVGIG (reference sequence). V was pared by 1 base and J by 1 base, with 7 bases between.

The CDR3 is CASSLPGGTYNEQFF. CDR3 nucleotides: TGTGCCAGCAGCCTCCCGGGGGGGACCTACAATGAGCAGTTCTTC. The chain recombines TRBV6-5 with TRBJ2-1, with 8 positions matching TRBD2. Trimming removed 6 bases from V and 2 bases from J; junction bases left unmatched: 6. This CDR3 is built from 15 residues. CDR1 and CDR2 from the germline V gene are MNHEY and SVGAGI.

The rearrangement uses TRBV28 and TRBJ2-3, with TRBD1 matching over 7 bases. The CDR3 covers 15 residues. V dropped 8 bases and J dropped 0; count of bases not matched to a gene: 8. Germline CDR1 is MDHEN and CDR2 is SYDVKM. In DNA, the CDR3 is TGTGCCAGCGGACAGGATACCCCGAGCACAGATACGCAGTATTTT. Amino acid sequence: CASGQDTPSTDTQYF.

The chain carries TRBV10-3 and TRBJ2-3; 8 nucleotides align to TRBD2. Germline CDR1 ENHRY, CDR2 SYGVKD. Trimming took 6 bases from V and 8 from J; bases not matched to a gene: 1. There are 11 residues in the CDR3. The CDR3 nucleotides are TGTGCCATCAGGCTAGCGGGTACGCAGTATTTT. Its translation: CAIRLAGTQYF.

The chain uses TRBV5-1 and TRBJ2-7; tentative D call: TRBD2 (5 bases). Germline CDR1 reads SGHRS; CDR2 reads YFSETQ. The CDR3 covers 13 residues. The germline V and J ends were trimmed by 5 bases and 0 bases, with 9 bases remaining between them. The CDR3 DNA reads TGCGCCAGCAGAGAAGGGAGCTCCTACGAGCAGTACTTC. It is translated as CASREGSSYEQYF.

The chain is built from TRBV10-2 and TRBJ2-5; a possible D gene is TRBD2 (6 bases). CDR1 is WSHSY, CDR2 SAAADI, per germline. There are 15 residues in the CDR3. The V end lost 7 bases, the J end lost 4 bases, and 19 bases lay between the germline ends. This chain's CDR3 is CASTSDLTSSETQYF. The CDR3 DNA is TGCGCCAGCACCTCAGACCTGACTAGTTCAGAGACCCAGTACTTC.

The chain links TRBV7-2 to TRBJ2-3; 7 nucleotides agree with TRBD2. V shed 5 bases, J shed 0 bases, and the junction held 11 bases outside the gene matches. CDR3 length: 17 residues. CDR1 is SGHTA and CDR2 is FQGNSA in the germline V gene. The CDR3 sequence is CASSPLMGGTSTDTQYF. Here the CDR3 DNA reads TGTGCCAGCAGCCCTTTAATGGGGGGGACTAGCACAGATACGCAGTATTTT.